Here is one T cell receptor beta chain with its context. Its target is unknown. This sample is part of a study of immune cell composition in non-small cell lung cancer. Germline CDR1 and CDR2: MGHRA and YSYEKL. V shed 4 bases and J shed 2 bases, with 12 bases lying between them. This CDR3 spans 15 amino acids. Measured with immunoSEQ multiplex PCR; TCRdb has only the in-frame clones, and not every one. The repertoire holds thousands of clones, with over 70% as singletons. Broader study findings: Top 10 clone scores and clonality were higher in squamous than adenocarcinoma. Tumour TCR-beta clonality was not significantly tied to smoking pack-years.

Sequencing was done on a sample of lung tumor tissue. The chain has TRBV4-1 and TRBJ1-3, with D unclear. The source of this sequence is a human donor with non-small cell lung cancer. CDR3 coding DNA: TGCGCCAGCAGCCCCCGGAACGGGGCTGGAAACACCATATATTTT. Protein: CASSPRNGAGNTIYF.